This note documents a single T cell receptor beta chain sequence. Its antigen is undetermined. The source of the sample is a study of shared clonotypes between healthy human individuals. Background on the study: The plates for each donor numbered three CD4 naive, three CD4 memory, two CD8 naive and one CD8 memory. Overall study results and limits: Shared clonotypes: about 5.3% naive CD4, roughly 3.8% naive CD8, about 2.5% memory CD4, under 0.45% memory CD8. Few donors restricted represented genetic and exposure-history diversity.

The CDR3 length is 13 residues. Per germline, CDR1 SGHKS and CDR2 YYEKEE (reference sequence). Trimming pared 1 base from V and 3 bases from J, leaving 8 bases between. Clones were read by immunoSEQ multiplex PCR, and TCRdb kept only the in-frame ones, dropping some. The sample has 950,000 to 1,100,000 clones, 70% to 80% seen once. This sequence originates from a man between 18 and 29 years old in good health. This chain joins TRBV5-5 and TRBJ2-7, with D possibly being TRBD1 (5 bases). The source material was memory CD4+ T cells sorted from blood. Subset specified: CD45RA-negative fraction. Here the CDR3 reads CASSLSQGYEQYF. The CDR3 DNA is TGTGCCAGCAGCTTGTCCCAGGGCTACGAGCAGTACTTC.